One T cell receptor (beta chain) is described in this entry. Its target is not known. V lost 6 bases, J lost 11 bases, and 13 bases stayed unmatched. Germline V gene sequence: CDR1 SEHNR, CDR2 FQNEAQ (reference sequence). This CDR3 comprises 14 residues. The data were obtained in a study of graft-versus-host responses after intestinal transplantation. Turning to the study itself: Grafts that recipients had were multivisceral, liver-intestinal, or isolated intestinal transplants. Every recipient had anti-thymocyte globulin induction and 2 to 3 years of tacrolimus plus steroids. Study-level results: Recipient marrow contained GvH clones, some of which appeared first in ileum or blood. After transplant, early declines in HvG clones were associated with peak levels of circulating GvH clones.

Some clones are missing from TCRdb's copy, which holds only in-frame ones; the method was immunoSEQ multiplex PCR. The table records about 120,000 clones, over 85% of them present only once. The sequencing here drew on unstimulated CD4+ T cells sorted from spleen or lymph node cells, taken before transplant. The origin of this receptor is a human donor who was the organ donor for an intestinal transplant. The chain recombines TRBV7-9 with TRBJ1-1; 9 bases match TRBD1. DNA of the CDR3: TGTGCCAGCAGATCCACAGGGGGCTCAGGGTTGGCTTTCTTT. This codes for CASRSTGGSGLAFF.